This T cell receptor (beta chain) was sequenced for a study of brain metastases from non-small cell lung cancer. In its sample, this clone was seen once. This CDR3 contains 15 residues. V lost 2 bases, J lost 5 bases, and 8 bases stayed unmatched. From germline, CDR1 is MNHEY and CDR2 SVGAGI. Repertoires were generated with immunoSEQ multiplex PCR, while TCRdb's copy carries only in-frame clones and drops some. This sample has about 4,400 clones, with around 80% found just once. The rearrangement joins TRBV6-5 to TRBJ2-5; 7 bases align to TRBD2. The TCR originated in a donor aged 40 or over with non-small cell lung cancer. The sample comprised tumor-adjacent normal tissue. Here the CDR3 reads CASSYEGLGLETQYF. The CDR3 DNA follows: TGTGCCAGCAGTTACGAAGGACTAGGCTTGGAGACCCAGTACTTC.